A selection of T cell receptor beta chains follows, all from one sample in a study of blood T cell repertoires in COVID-19. Sequencing was performed with immunoSEQ multiplex PCR; in TCRdb, only in-frame clones are kept and a portion is missing. The sample contains under 200,000 clones, about 82% of which appear only once. The material sequenced was PBMCs or T cells enriched from blood (not recorded which). The receptors here all came from a man in his forties or fifties with acute COVID-19. Both conserved end residues are part of each CDR3. The D gene is left open where the match is weak. Clone size is stated in some rows and not others, as once, few, many or a class when expanded.

>TRBD1|NA|TRBV29-1|TRBJ1-1
CSVDRGRTEAFF
TGCAGCGTCGATAGGGGGCGGACTGAAGCTTTCTTT
>TRBD1|NA|TRBV9|TRBJ2-1
CASSATGANEQFF
TGTGCCAGCAGCGCCACAGGGGCCAATGAGCAGTTCTTC
>NA|NA|TRBV4-2|TRBJ2-5
CASSQDRGGWGRETQYF
TGTGCCAGCAGCCAAGATAGGGGGGGTTGGGGACGAGAGACCCAGTACTTC
>TRBD2|NA|TRBV27|TRBJ2-1
CASSLGLAGVREQFF
TGTGCCAGCAGTCTCGGACTAGCGGGAGTGCGGGAGCAGTTCTTC
>TRBD2|NA|TRBV9|TRBJ2-7
CASISLGLAGNLVYEQYF
TGTGCCAGCATCTCACTCGGACTAGCGGGGAACCTTGTCTACGAGCAGTACTTC
>TRBD1|NA|TRBV5-4|TRBJ1-2
CASSRDRGVSGYTF
TGTGCCAGCAGCCGGGACAGGGGAGTCTCTGGCTACACCTTC
>NA|NA|TRBV7-8|TRBJ2-7
CASSRNGHEQYF
TGTGCCAGCAGCCGAAATGGCCACGAGCAGTACTTC
>NA|NA|TRBV12-3/TRBV12-4|TRBJ2-2
CASSLGRPGELFF
TGTGCCAGCAGTTTGGGGAGGCCCGGGGAGCTGTTTTTT
>NA|NA|TRBV7-9|TRBJ2-1
CASSLAPGDEQFF
TGTGCCAGCAGCTTAGCGCCGGGTGACGAGCAGTTCTTC
>NA|NA|TRBV20-1|TRBJ2-1
CSARDLNEQFF
TGCAGTGCTAGAGATCTAAATGAGCAGTTCTTC
>NA|NA|TRBV11-2|TRBJ1-1
CASSRTGKPEAFF
TGTGCCAGCAGCAGGACGGGGAAGCCTGAAGCTTTCTTT
>NA|NA|TRBV11-2|TRBJ2-1
CASSLDRGNEQFF
TGTGCCAGCAGCTTAGACAGGGGCAATGAGCAGTTCTTC
>TRBD2|NA|TRBV7-8|TRBJ2-5
CASSRGLAGQTQYF
TGTGCCAGCAGCCGAGGACTAGCGGGTCAGACCCAGTACTTC
>TRBD2|many|TRBV4-1|TRBJ2-3
CASSQELAGGPDTQYF
TGCGCCAGCAGCCAAGAACTAGCGGGAGGGCCAGATACGCAGTATTTT
>TRBD2|once|TRBV28|TRBJ2-5
CASSPVRQVPGLAGYPRETQYF
TGTGCCAGCAGTCCCGTCCGACAGGTACCGGGACTAGCGGGATATCCAAGAGAGACCCAGTACTTC
>NA|once|TRBV5-1|TRBJ1-1
CASTFTGQFNTEAFF
TGCGCCAGCACCTTCACTGGACAGTTTAACACTGAAGCTTTCTTT
>TRBD2|NA|TRBV11-2|TRBJ2-1
CASSLGSSGYHNEQFF
TGTGCCAGCAGCTTAGGGTCTAGCGGGTACCACAATGAGCAGTTCTTC
>NA|NA|TRBV5-6|TRBJ2-7
CASSHGSSPLYEQYF
TGTGCCAGCAGCCACGGGAGTTCCCCTTTGTACGAGCAGTACTTC